This T cell receptor beta chain is from a study of shared clonotypes between healthy human individuals (dated by TCRdb to 2019 to 2021). Study-wide context: The cohort included three men and two women between 18 and 49 years of age. Each donor's leukapheresis produced roughly between roughly 0.85 and 9.5 billion PBMCs. For each donor, CD4 naive and CD4 memory were each given three plates, CD8 naive was given two plates, and CD8 memory was given one plate. Libraries were prepared and TCR repertoires were sequenced by different laboratories using diverse techniques, in order to increase sequencing depth and limit assay-specific biases. The study deeply sequenced blood TCR repertoires of about five healthy adults to estimate repertoire size and the extent of clonotype sharing between individuals. What the research found in general, with its limitations: Clonotypes shared by all four sorted-subset donors showed higher generation probabilities than non-shared clonotypes. Sampling was restricted to blood, and TCR repertoires in tissues likely differ from the TCR repertoires found in blood. The genetic and exposure-history diversity represented was limited by the small number of donors. Larger estimated clonotype richness was generally found for naive subsets than for memory subsets. Pairwise subsampling indicated that sequencing depth was expected to affect the degree of clonotype sharing among donors. When a few donors were compared, the shared fraction of clonotypes was around 4.6% for naive CD4, approximately 3.5% for naive CD8, 2% to 2.5% for memory CD4, and about 0.36% for memory CD8. Even with the large sequencing depth, rarefaction of the sorted-subset datasets indicated that sequencing was incomplete.

Per the germline V gene, SGHNT is the CDR1 and YENEEA is the CDR2. V gives up 1 base and J gives up 6 bases, and the segment between their germline ends measures 11 bases. The CDR3 covers 14 residues, taking in both the cysteine and the phenylalanine. Here the CDR3 DNA is all that survives: 42 bases in frame from base 1. About this clone itself: Its antigen is unknown. The input lacks base qualities; no much larger clone sits a single base away.

Using the deep immunoSEQ assay, multiplex PCR amplified TCR CDR3 regions from genomic DNA. Genomic DNA extracted from each cell subset was distributed evenly over all wells of several immunoSEQ 96-well plates, and each plate served as one replicate. For sorted subsets, each replicate PCR was loaded with 200 to 250 ng genomic DNA, equivalent to 25,000 to 35,000 T cell genomes. Purified libraries were quantified with a Qubit 3.0 fluorometer, sized on a Bioanalyzer 2100, and re-quantified with the KAPA Library Quantification kit. Each immunoSEQ 96-well plate was sequenced on its own single-read 150-cycle Illumina NextSeq 550 flow cell. The source study handled its data this way. The immunoSEQ output contained only junctional sequences without quality scores, so filtering could not match that applied to full-length reads. To assign V/J genes and CDR3, sequences were annotated against IMGT germline references using PyIR, a Python wrapper for IgBLAST v1.9. Reads with weak V/J assignments (E-value above 1e-6), missing CDR3, stop codons, out-of-frame junctions, or ambiguous translated residues were removed. V3J clonotypes were defined as sequences sharing an identical inferred V gene, J gene, and CDR3 amino acid sequence. To compute the percentage overlap between repertoires, the number of shared unique clonotypes was divided by the size of the smaller repertoire. Three approaches were used to assess repertoire richness: RTK rarefaction, the Chao1 estimator, and Recon v2.1 estimates of unobserved clonotypes. For all TCRbeta clonotypes obtained by the gDNA method from several donors, generation probabilities were computed with OLGA. In its TCRdb copy, this immuneACCESS table keeps in-frame sequences only and misses some clones. Where compared with another copy, unresolved V genes explain less than half of these, and the others have no known cause. Clonal size and the V and J genes are those of that table, whereas D and trimming came from the DNA. This sample has roughly 2.5 million clones in its table, and around 94% of those were observed once. Jointly, the top ten make up about 0.13% of the sample.

The donors were healthy, HIV-negative adults who had no recently reported acute infections or vaccinations. Only Caucasian adults living in Nashville, Tennessee, USA were represented among the donors. CD4+ T cells were enriched by magnetic negative selection; naive cells were then positively selected on CD45RA, and the negative fraction formed the memory subset. Blood was obtained by leukapheresis, after which PBMCs were separated by Ficoll-Histopaque density gradient centrifugation and cryopreserved in liquid nitrogen vapor phase. Analytical flow cytometry was used to check the purity and quantity of each magnetically sorted T cell population. Genomic DNA was isolated from each sorted fraction and quantified by UV absorbance on a Nanodrop 2000c.

Input material: naive CD4+ T cells sorted from blood. Sample cell subset or site, as interpreted from the label and publication: CD45RA+ positively selected. The rearrangement joined TRBV11-3 to TRBJ2-3; the D gene is tentatively TRBD1 or TRBD2, each matching 6 bases. The source of this sequence is a young man in good health. The CDR3 reads CASSLGGAEDTQYF. The nucleotides read TGTGCCAGCAGCTTAGGGGGGGCCGAGGATACGCAGTATTTT.